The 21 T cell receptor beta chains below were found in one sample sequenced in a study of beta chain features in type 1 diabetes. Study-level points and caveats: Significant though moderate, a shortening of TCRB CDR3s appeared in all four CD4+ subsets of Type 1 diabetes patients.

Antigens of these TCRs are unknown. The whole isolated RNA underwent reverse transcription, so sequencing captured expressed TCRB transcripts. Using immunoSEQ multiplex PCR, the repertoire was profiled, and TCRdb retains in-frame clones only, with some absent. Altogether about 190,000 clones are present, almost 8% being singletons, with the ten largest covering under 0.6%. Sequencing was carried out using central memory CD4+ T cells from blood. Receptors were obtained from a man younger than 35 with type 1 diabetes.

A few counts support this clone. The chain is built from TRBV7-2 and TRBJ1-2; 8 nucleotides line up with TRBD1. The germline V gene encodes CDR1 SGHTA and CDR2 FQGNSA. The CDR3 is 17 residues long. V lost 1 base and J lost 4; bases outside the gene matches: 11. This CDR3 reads CASSLESTGQGVYGYTF. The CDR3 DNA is TGTGCCAGCAGCTTAGAGAGTACTGGACAGGGAGTCTATGGCTACACCTTC.

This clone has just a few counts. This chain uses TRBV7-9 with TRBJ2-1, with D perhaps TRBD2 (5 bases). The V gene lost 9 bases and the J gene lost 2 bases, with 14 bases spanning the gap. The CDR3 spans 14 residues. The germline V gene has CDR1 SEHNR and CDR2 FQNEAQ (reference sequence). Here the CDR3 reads CASVSAGPYNEQFF. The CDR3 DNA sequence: TGTGCCAGTGTGTCGGCGGGCCCCTACAATGAGCAGTTCTTC.

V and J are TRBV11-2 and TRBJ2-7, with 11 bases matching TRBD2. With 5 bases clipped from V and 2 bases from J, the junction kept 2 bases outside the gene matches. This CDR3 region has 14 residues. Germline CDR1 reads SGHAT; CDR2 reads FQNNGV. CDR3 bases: TGTGCCAGCAGCCTACTAGCGGGAGCCTACGAGCAGTACTTC. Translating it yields CASSLLAGAYEQYF.

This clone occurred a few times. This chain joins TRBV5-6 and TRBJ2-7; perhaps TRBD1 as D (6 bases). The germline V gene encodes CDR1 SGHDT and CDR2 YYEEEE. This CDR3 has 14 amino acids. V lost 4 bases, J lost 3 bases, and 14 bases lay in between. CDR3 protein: CASSTGTDSYEQYF. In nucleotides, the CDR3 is TGTGCCAGCAGCACGGGCACGGACAGCTACGAGCAGTACTTC.

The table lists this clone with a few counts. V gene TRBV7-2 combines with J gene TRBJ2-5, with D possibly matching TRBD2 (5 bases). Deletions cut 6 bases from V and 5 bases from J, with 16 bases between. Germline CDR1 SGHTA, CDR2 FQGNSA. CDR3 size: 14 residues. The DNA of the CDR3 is TGTGCCAGCAGTTACACTACTAGTCTGGAGACCCAGTACTTC. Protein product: CASSYTTSLETQYF.

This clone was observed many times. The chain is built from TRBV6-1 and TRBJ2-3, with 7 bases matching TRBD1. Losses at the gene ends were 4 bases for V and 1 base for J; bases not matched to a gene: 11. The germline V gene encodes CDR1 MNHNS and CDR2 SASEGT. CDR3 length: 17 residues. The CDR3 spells CASSAPRQGMGTDTQYF. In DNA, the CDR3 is TGTGCCAGCAGTGCTCCCAGACAGGGAATGGGCACAGATACGCAGTATTTT.

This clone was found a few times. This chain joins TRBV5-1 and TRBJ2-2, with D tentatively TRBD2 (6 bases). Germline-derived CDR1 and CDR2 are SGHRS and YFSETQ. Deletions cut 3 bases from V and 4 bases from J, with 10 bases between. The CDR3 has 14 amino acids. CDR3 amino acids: CASSSGDLTGELFF. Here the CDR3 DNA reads TGCGCCAGCAGCTCGGGGGACCTCACCGGGGAGCTGTTTTTT.

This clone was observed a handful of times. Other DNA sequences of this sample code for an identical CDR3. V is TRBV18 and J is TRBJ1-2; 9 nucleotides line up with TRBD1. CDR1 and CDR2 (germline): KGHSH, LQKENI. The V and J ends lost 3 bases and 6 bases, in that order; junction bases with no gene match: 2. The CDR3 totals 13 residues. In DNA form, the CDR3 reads TGTGCCAGCTCACCGGGACAGGGAAATGGCTACACCTTC. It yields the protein CASSPGQGNGYTF.

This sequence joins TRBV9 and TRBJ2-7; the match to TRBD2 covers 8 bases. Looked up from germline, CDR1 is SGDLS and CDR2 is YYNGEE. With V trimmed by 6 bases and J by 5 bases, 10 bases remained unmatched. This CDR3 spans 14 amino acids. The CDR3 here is CASNGAAGVNEQYF. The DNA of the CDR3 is TGTGCCAGCAACGGTGCAGCGGGAGTCAACGAGCAGTACTTC.

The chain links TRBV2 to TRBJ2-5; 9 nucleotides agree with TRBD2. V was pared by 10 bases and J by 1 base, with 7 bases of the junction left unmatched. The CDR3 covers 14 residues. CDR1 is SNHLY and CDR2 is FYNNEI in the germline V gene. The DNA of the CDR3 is TGTGCCACTAAGCGGGAGGCGGTCCAAGAGACCCAGTACTTC. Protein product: CATKREAVQETQYF.

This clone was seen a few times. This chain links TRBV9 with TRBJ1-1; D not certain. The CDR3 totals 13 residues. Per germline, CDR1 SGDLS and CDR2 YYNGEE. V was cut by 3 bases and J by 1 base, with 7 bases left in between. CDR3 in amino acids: CASSATRNTEAFF. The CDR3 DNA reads TGTGCCAGCAGCGCCACAAGGAACACTGAAGCTTTCTTT.

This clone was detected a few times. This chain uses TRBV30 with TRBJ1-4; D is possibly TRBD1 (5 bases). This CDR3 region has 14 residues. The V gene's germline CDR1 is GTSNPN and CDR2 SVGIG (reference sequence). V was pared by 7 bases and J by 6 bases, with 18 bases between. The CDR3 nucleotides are TGTGCCTTGCAGGAGGGGTCCTACGATGAAAAACTGTTTTTT. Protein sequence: CALQEGSYDEKLFF.

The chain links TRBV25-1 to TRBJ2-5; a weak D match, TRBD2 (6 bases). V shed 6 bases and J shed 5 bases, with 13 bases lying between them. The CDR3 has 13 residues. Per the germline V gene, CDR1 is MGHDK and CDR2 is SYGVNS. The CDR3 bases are TGTGCCAGCAGGGGGGGAGGCGTGGAGACCCAGTACTTC. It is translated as CASRGGGVETQYF.

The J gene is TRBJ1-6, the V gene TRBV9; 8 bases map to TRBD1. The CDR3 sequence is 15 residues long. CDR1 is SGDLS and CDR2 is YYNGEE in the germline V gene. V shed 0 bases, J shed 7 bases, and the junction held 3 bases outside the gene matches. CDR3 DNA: TGTGCCAGCAGCGTAGTTGGACAGGGAAATTCACCCCTCCACTTT. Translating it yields CASSVVGQGNSPLHF.

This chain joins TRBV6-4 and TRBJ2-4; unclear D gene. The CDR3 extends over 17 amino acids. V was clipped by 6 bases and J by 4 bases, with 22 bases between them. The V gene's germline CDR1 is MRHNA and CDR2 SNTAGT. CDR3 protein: CASRSPTSLFRKNIQYF. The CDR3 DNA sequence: TGTGCCAGCAGATCTCCGACATCCCTATTTCGTAAAAACATTCAGTACTTC.

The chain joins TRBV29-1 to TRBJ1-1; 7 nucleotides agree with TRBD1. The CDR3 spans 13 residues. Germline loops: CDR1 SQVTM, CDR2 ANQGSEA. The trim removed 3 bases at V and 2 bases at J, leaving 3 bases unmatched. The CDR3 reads CSVETGQNTEAFF. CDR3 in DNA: TGCAGCGTTGAGACAGGGCAAAACACTGAAGCTTTCTTT.

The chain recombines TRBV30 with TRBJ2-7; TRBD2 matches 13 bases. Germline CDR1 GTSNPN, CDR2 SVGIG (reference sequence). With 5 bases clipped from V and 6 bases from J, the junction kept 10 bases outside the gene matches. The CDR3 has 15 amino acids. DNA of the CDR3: TGTGCCTGGGGGACTAGCGGGACTTATATGGCCGAGCAGTACTTC. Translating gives CAWGTSGTYMAEQYF.

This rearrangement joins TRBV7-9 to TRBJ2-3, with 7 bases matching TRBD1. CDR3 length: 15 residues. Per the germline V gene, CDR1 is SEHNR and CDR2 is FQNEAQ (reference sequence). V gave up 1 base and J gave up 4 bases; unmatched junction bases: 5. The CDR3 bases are TGTGCCAGCAGCTTAGACGCAGGGGGTGCAGATACGCAGTATTTT. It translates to CASSLDAGGADTQYF. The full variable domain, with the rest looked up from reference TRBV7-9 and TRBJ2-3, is DTGVSQNPRHKITKRGQNVTFRCDPISEHNRLYWYRQTLGQGPEFLTYFQNEAQLEKSRLLSDRFSAERPKGSFSTLEIQRTEQGDSAMYLCASSLDAGGADTQYFGPGTRLTVL.

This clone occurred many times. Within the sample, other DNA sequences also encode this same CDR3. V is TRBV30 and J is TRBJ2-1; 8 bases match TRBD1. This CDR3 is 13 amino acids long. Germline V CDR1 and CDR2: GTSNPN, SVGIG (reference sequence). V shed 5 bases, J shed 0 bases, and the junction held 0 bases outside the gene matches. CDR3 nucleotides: TGTGCCTGGGGACAGGGCTCCTACAATGAGCAGTTCTTC. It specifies CAWGQGSYNEQFF. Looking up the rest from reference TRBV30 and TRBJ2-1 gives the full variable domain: SQTIHQWPATLVQPVGSPLSLECTVEGTSNPNLYWYRQAAGRGLQLLFYSVGIGQISSEVPQNLSASRPQDRQFILSSKKLLLSDSGFYLCAWGQGSYNEQFFGPGTRLTVL.

CDR3 residues: CASSLTSGGALYEQFF. The DNA of the CDR3 is TGTGCCAGCAGCTTGACTAGCGGGGGGGCTTTATATGAGCAGTTCTTC. The chain couples TRBV5-4 to TRBJ2-1, with 13 bases that match TRBD2. V lost 1 base, J lost 8 bases, and 6 bases stayed unmatched. The CDR3 runs to 16 residues. Germline CDR1 and CDR2: SGHNT and YYREEE (reference sequence).

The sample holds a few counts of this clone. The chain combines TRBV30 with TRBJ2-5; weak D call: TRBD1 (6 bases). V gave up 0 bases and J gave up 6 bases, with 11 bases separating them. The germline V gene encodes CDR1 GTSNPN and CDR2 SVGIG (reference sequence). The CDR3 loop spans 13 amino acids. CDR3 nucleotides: TGTGCCTGGAGTGTCGGCAGGGGAAAGACCCAGTACTTC. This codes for CAWSVGRGKTQYF.